These T cell receptor beta chains were read from a single sample in a study of T-cell memory formation after mild COVID-19. TCRdb called the 5' RACE reads again in MiXCR, with one record for every CDR3 protein. The sample holds roughly 280,000 distinct CDR3 sequences, 7.5% to 9.5% seen once. Material: PBMCs or a T cell subset sorted from them (not recorded which). All receptors derive from a man aged 18 to 35 who had mild COVID-19 (a few samples of this study predate the infection). Cell type and time point are not known. Each CDR3 is given with its conserved first and last residue. D genes are given only for firm matches. Where a row states a size, it is once, few, many or the class of an expanded clone; other rows omit it.

TRBJ1-6	few	TRBV6-5	TRBD1	CASSRPRTGDSPLHF	TGTGCCAGCAGTAGACCTAGGACAGGGGACTCACCCCTCCACTTT
TRBJ1-1	few	TRBV6-1	TRBD1	CASSETDRLNTEAFF	TGTGCCAGCAGTGAGACGGACAGGTTGAACACTGAAGCTTTCTTT
TRBJ1-5	-	TRBV20-1	-	CSARERDSNQPQHF	TGCAGTGCTAGAGAGAGGGATAGCAATCAGCCCCAGCATTTT
TRBJ2-7	few	TRBV7-7	-	CASSFGETYEQYF	TGTGCCAGCAGCTTCGGGGAAACCTACGAGCAGTACTTC
TRBJ2-1	-	TRBV5-1	TRBD1	CASSLVGQGGVDEQFF	TGCGCCAGCAGCTTGGTGGGACAGGGAGGTGTCGATGAGCAGTTCTTC
TRBJ2-2	many	TRBV2	TRBD2	CASSTPGGNTGELFF	TGTGCCAGCAGCACACCGGGGGGGAACACCGGGGAGCTGTTTTTT
TRBJ2-5	many	TRBV20-1	TRBD2	CGTSGEETQYF	TGCGGCACCAGCGGGGAAGAGACCCAGTACTTC
TRBJ1-2	-	TRBV12-3/TRBV12-4	-	CASSFMGDYGYTF	TGTGCCAGCAGTTTCATGGGGGACTATGGCTACACCTTC
TRBJ2-1	-	TRBV2	-	CASSTANNEQFF	TGTGCCAGCAGTACCGCCAACAATGAGCAGTTCTTC
TRBJ2-1	few	TRBV11-3	TRBD1	CASSPPTWTGLNEQFF	TGTGCCAGCAGCCCCCCAACTTGGACAGGGCTGAATGAGCAGTTCTTC
TRBJ2-1	few	TRBV6-2/TRBV6-3	TRBD2	CASGKSGGTSKFANEQFF	TGTGCCAGCGGAAAGAGCGGGGGGACCTCCAAATTTGCCAATGAGCAGTTCTTC
TRBJ1-2	-	TRBV20-1	-	CSARWGGLRRGYTF	TGCAGTGCTAGATGGGGGGGGCTTCGACGTGGCTACACCTTC
TRBJ1-2	-	TRBV6-5	TRBD1	CATKTGPNYGYTF	TGTGCCACCAAGACAGGGCCCAACTATGGCTACACCTTC
TRBJ1-3	few	TRBV4-3	TRBD1	CASSNRDREGNTIYF	TGCGCCAGCAGCAACCGGGACAGGGAAGGAAACACCATATATTTT
TRBJ2-1	-	TRBV7-9	TRBD2	CASSKLAGGFYNEQFF	TGTGCCAGCAGCAAACTAGCGGGGGGATTTTACAATGAGCAGTTCTTC
TRBJ2-1	few	TRBV2	TRBD2	CASERSAGGPNNEQFF	TGTGCCAGCGAGAGATCGGCGGGGGGACCCAACAATGAGCAGTTCTTC
TRBJ2-5	few	TRBV10-2	-	CASSESKDFYETQYF	TGCGCCAGCAGTGAGTCGAAAGACTTCTATGAGACCCAGTACTTC
TRBJ2-2	-	TRBV6-5	TRBD2	CASIDGGAGTGELFF	TGTGCCAGCATCGACGGGGGGGCAGGAACCGGGGAGCTGTTTTTT
TRBJ2-2	-	TRBV5-1	-	CASSLGGLSNTGELFF	TGCGCCAGCAGCTTGGGGGGCTTAAGCAACACCGGGGAGCTGTTTTTT
TRBJ2-5	-	TRBV6-5	TRBD1	CASSYSGTVRTQYF	TGTGCCAGCAGTTACTCCGGGACAGTGAGGACCCAGTACTTC
TRBJ1-6	few	TRBV2	-	CASSSFLSSPLHF	TGTGCCAGCAGTTCTTTCTTGAGTTCACCCCTCCACTTT
TRBJ1-2	few	TRBV12-3/TRBV12-4	-	CASSQGVYGYTF	TGTGCCAGCAGCCAGGGTGTGTATGGCTACACCTTC
TRBJ1-4	few	TRBV7-9	-	CASSYGGNEKLFF	TGTGCCAGCAGCTACGGGGGGAATGAAAAACTGTTTTTT
TRBJ1-1	-	TRBV12-3/TRBV12-4	-	CASPGVGTEAFF	TGTGCCAGCCCAGGGGTGGGCACTGAAGCTTTCTTT
TRBJ2-3	many	TRBV4-1	TRBD2	CASSQGAGTSGVTDTQYF	TGCGCCAGCAGCCAAGGGGCCGGGACTAGCGGGGTCACAGATACGCAGTATTTT
TRBJ2-3	few	TRBV4-1	-	CASSPLRGLQNTQYF	TGCGCCAGCAGCCCCCTCCGGGGGCTTCAGAATACGCAGTATTTT
TRBJ1-4	-	TRBV10-3	TRBD1	CAIRPGTAGEKLFF	TGTGCCATCAGACCCGGGACAGCTGGTGAAAAACTGTTTTTT
TRBJ2-2	-	TRBV7-6	TRBD1	CASSNWDRQTGELFF	TGTGCCAGCAGCAACTGGGACAGACAAACCGGGGAGCTGTTTTTT
TRBJ1-1	-	TRBV20-1	TRBD1	CSASYRGRTEAFF	TGCAGTGCAAGCTACAGGGGGCGAACTGAAGCTTTCTTT
TRBJ1-1	many	TRBV6-6	-	CASSYARNTEAFF	TGTGCCAGCAGTTACGCCAGGAACACTGAAGCTTTCTTT
TRBJ1-1	-	TRBV5-6	-	CASSLVGIQAFF	TGTGCCAGCAGCTTGGTGGGAATTCAAGCTTTCTTT
TRBJ1-5	few	TRBV7-9	TRBD1	CASSLGTGSYQPQHF	TGTGCCAGCAGCTTAGGGACAGGATCTTATCAGCCCCAGCATTTT
TRBJ1-2	many	TRBV5-6	TRBD1	CASNARTGAYGYTF	TGTGCCAGCAACGCACGGACAGGCGCCTATGGCTACACCTTC
TRBJ1-1	-	TRBV5-1	TRBD1	CASSKTTGKAFF	TGCGCCAGCAGCAAGACGACAGGGAAAGCTTTCTTT
TRBJ1-2	-	TRBV2	TRBD1	CASSIRTGNYGYTF	TGTGCCAGCAGTATCCGGACAGGGAACTATGGCTACACCTTC
TRBJ2-6	few	TRBV5-1	-	CASSSWGGSGANVLTF	TGCGCCAGCAGCTCTTGGGGCGGCTCTGGGGCCAACGTCCTGACTTTC
TRBJ2-2	few	TRBV14	-	CASSQDMADTGELFF	TGTGCCAGCAGCCAAGATATGGCAGATACCGGGGAGCTGTTTTTT
TRBJ2-7	-	TRBV5-1	-	CASSVQGAHEQYF	TGCGCCAGCAGCGTCCAAGGGGCCCACGAGCAGTACTTC
TRBJ2-5	-	TRBV10-2	TRBD2	CASTGSGGQETQYF	TGCGCCAGCACGGGTAGCGGGGGGCAAGAGACCCAGTACTTC
TRBJ2-3	-	TRBV11-2	-	CASSLSLGATDTQYF	TGTGCCAGCAGCTTAAGTTTAGGAGCAACAGATACGCAGTATTTT
TRBJ2-1	few	TRBV5-1	TRBD2	CASSFQRGGDEQFF	TGCGCCAGCAGCTTCCAGCGGGGGGGCGATGAGCAGTTCTTC
TRBJ1-5	-	TRBV5-1	-	CASSLNPREWVQPQHF	TGCGCCAGCAGCTTGAACCCCAGGGAGTGGGTTCAGCCCCAGCATTTT
TRBJ1-1	few	TRBV19	TRBD1	CASSNTGTGKDSTEAFF	TGTGCCAGTAGCAACACCGGGACAGGGAAGGATAGCACTGAAGCTTTCTTT
TRBJ2-1	-	TRBV5-1	-	CASSLVWRGNEQFF	TGCGCCAGCAGCTTGGTTTGGAGGGGCAATGAGCAGTTCTTC
TRBJ2-4	-	TRBV5-6	-	CASSFQYLAKNIQYF	TGTGCCAGCAGCTTCCAGTATCTAGCCAAAAACATTCAGTACTTC
TRBJ2-3	few	TRBV7-9	-	CASSLILGPSTDTQYF	TGTGCCAGCAGCTTAATTTTGGGTCCTAGCACAGATACGCAGTATTTT
TRBJ2-3	-	TRBV18	-	CASSVTTDTQYF	TGTGCCAGCTCAGTCACCACAGATACGCAGTATTTT
TRBJ2-3	-	TRBV7-6	-	CASSQSGTRFDNTQYF	TGTGCCAGCAGCCAATCCGGGACCCGATTCGACAATACGCAGTATTTT
TRBJ2-3	once	TRBV10-2	TRBD1	CASKGLQGVYTDTQYF	TGCGCCAGCAAGGGGTTACAGGGGGTTTACACAGATACGCAGTATTTT
TRBJ1-5	few	TRBV7-8	-	CASSVQGWTSNQPQHF	TGTGCCAGCAGCGTCCAAGGGTGGACTAGCAATCAGCCCCAGCATTTT
TRBJ1-3	-	TRBV5-1	-	CASSSGLSGNTIYF	TGCGCCAGCAGCTCGGGTCTCTCTGGAAACACCATATATTTT
TRBJ1-1	many	TRBV27	-	CASSPTLGGGAFF	TGTGCCAGCAGTCCGACCTTGGGGGGGGGAGCTTTCTTT
TRBJ1-4	few	TRBV20-1	-	CSAREAQGNEKLFF	TGCAGTGCTAGAGAGGCACAGGGTAATGAAAAACTGTTTTTT
TRBJ2-2	many	TRBV12-3/TRBV12-4	TRBD2	CASSLRLLGGGTGELFF	TGTGCCAGCAGTCTTCGCCTACTGGGCGGGGGGACCGGGGAGCTGTTTTTT
TRBJ2-7	few	TRBV20-1	-	CSARDSRGSYEQYF	TGCAGTGCTAGAGATAGTAGGGGCTCCTACGAGCAGTACTTC